This TCR beta chain emerged from a study of cytotoxic CD8 clonotypes in ibrutinib-treated CLL. Profiled with immunoSEQ multiplex PCR; TCRdb holds only in-frame clones, not every one. The sample records a few hundred thousand clones, approximately 67% being singletons. Concerning this clone: What it binds is not known.

Notes on the study in general: Against age-matched healthy donors, baseline clonality ran higher and tracked circulating CD8+ T-cell counts.

The J segment lost 0 bases and the V segment lost 1 base, leaving 4 bases of the junction unmatched. Germline V gives CDR1 MGHRA, CDR2 YSYEKL. There are 16 residues in the CDR3. This receptor was identified in a human donor with chronic lymphocytic leukemia. The starting material was PBMCs, obtained after 36 months of ibrutinib treatment. J is TRBJ1-1 and V is TRBV4-1; 8 nucleotides line up with TRBD1. CDR3 bases: TGCGCCAGCAGCCAAGGCAGGGACAGGTTGAACACTGAAGCTTTCTTT. Translation: CASSQGRDRLNTEAFF.